This TCR beta chain originates from a study of response to subunit inactivated influenza vaccine. To note about this clonotype: Antigen unknown.

TCRdb re-derived calls from the RT-PCR reads in MiXCR, one entry per CDR3 protein. The sample holds 300,000 to 350,000 distinct CDR3 sequences; 22% are singletons and the top ten take 10%. CDR1 LNHNV and CDR2 YYDKDF come from the germline V gene (reference sequence). The V and J ends lost 1 base and 5 bases, in that order; junction bases with no gene match: 4. This CDR3 spans 15 amino acids. Findings of the study overall: Few new T cells, the authors suggested, are recruited by each seasonal influenza vaccination.

The chain has TRBV15 and TRBJ2-3; 9 bases map to TRBD1. The receptor's source is a man aged 45 to 75 who received an inactivated influenza vaccine. The starting material was PBMCs from blood, obtained less than 22 months after vaccination. The chain's CDR3 is CATSRGTGAKDTQYF. The CDR3 DNA reads as TGTGCCACCAGCAGAGGGACAGGGGCAAAAGATACGCAGTATTTT.